Listed here are 29 T cell receptor beta chains from one sample, sequenced in a study of T cell responses to AZD1222 COVID-19 vaccine. Sequenced by immunoSEQ multiplex PCR; TCRdb stores in-frame clones only, minus some. The data show about 110,000 clones, with approximately 89% seen just once and approximately 6.5% held by the top ten. Sequencing was performed on peripheral blood, taken 28 days after the second AZD1222 dose. Receptor source: an adult who received the AZD1222 COVID-19 vaccine.

This clone was seen just once. V gene TRBV6-5 combines with J gene TRBJ1-6; D unclear. V shed 2 bases and J shed 8 bases, with 7 bases lying between them. The CDR3 runs 13 residues. The germline V gene encodes CDR1 MNHEY and CDR2 SVGAGI. CDR3 region: CASSYGEYSPLHF. In DNA form, the CDR3 reads TGTGCCAGCAGTTACGGGGAGTATTCACCCCTCCACTTT.

The table lists this clone with a count of one. V is TRBV2 and J is TRBJ2-1, with D possibly TRBD2 on 5 matching bases. V was trimmed by 10 bases and J by 1 base, leaving 14 bases between them. The CDR3 consists of 14 residues. Per the germline V gene, CDR1 is SNHLY and CDR2 is FYNNEI. CDR3 amino acids: CATGGSLSYNEQFF. CDR3 bases: TGTGCCACCGGCGGGTCCTTATCCTACAATGAGCAGTTCTTC.

This rearrangement joins TRBV6-5 to TRBJ1-5; D may be TRBD1 (5 bases). Germline V CDR1 and CDR2: MNHEY, SVGAGI. This CDR3 contains 14 residues. V shed 7 bases and J shed 5 bases, with 15 bases lying between them. This chain's CDR3 is CASTMEGPHQPQHF. The CDR3 DNA sequence: TGTGCCAGCACCATGGAGGGACCTCATCAGCCCCAGCATTTT.

This clone was picked up one time. The rearrangement links TRBV29-1 to TRBJ1-4; 7 positions agree with TRBD1. CDR3 size: 13 residues. Unmatched junction bases numbered 6, after V lost 6 bases and J lost 5 bases. Per the germline V gene, CDR1 is SQVTM and CDR2 is ANQGSEA. CDR3 nucleotide sequence: TGCAGCGTACGGGACAGCCAGAATGAAAAACTGTTTTTT. Translating gives CSVRDSQNEKLFF.

The chain recombines TRBV4-3 with TRBJ1-2, with 11 bases identical to TRBD1. The junction had 2 bases not matched to a gene; V was cut back by 0 bases and J by 2 bases. The CDR3 is 16 residues long. Germline values: CDR1 LGHNA, CDR2 YSLEER. The chain's CDR3 is CASSQEGTGGNYGYTF. The CDR3 nucleotides read TGCGCCAGCAGCCAAGAAGGGACAGGGGGAAACTATGGCTACACCTTC.

V and J are TRBV12-3 or TRBV12-4 and TRBJ1-1, with unresolved D. This CDR3 region has 12 residues. Trimming removed 3 bases from V and 6 bases from J, with 8 bases in between. This CDR3 reads CASSLQLPEAFF. CDR3 sequence (DNA): TGTGCCAGCAGTTTGCAGCTGCCTGAAGCTTTCTTT.

This rearrangement joins TRBV12-3 or TRBV12-4 to TRBJ1-1; no clear D gene. V was cut by 6 bases and J by 7 bases, with 15 bases left in between. This CDR3 comprises 13 residues. CDR3 loop: CASRAQILDEAFF. CDR3 bases: TGTGCCAGCAGGGCCCAGATTCTAGATGAAGCTTTCTTT.

The chain links TRBV10-3 to TRBJ1-6; TRBD1 aligns across 7 bases. The junction had 11 bases not matched to a gene; V was cut back by 11 bases and J by 10 bases. Looked up from germline, CDR1 is ENHRY and CDR2 is SYGVKD. The CDR3 spans 13 residues. Here the CDR3 reads CAQWAGGGSPLHF. The CDR3 DNA sequence: TGTGCCCAGTGGGCAGGGGGAGGATCACCCCTCCACTTT.

The V and J genes are TRBV2 and TRBJ1-1; weak D call: TRBD1 (5 bases). This CDR3 contains 15 residues. Per the germline V gene, CDR1 is SNHLY and CDR2 is FYNNEI. The V and J ends lost 3 bases and 1 base respectively, with 12 bases between them. In DNA form, the CDR3 reads TGTGCCAGCAGTGAGTGGACAAGCGGGAACACTGAAGCTTTCTTT. Translating it yields CASSEWTSGNTEAFF.

The J gene is TRBJ1-2, the V gene TRBV7-9; the match to TRBD1 covers 8 bases. Germline loops: CDR1 SEHNR, CDR2 FQNEAQ (reference sequence). V dropped 5 bases and J dropped 2; count of bases not matched to a gene: 7. The CDR3 consists of 15 residues. The CDR3 DNA sequence: TGTGCCAGCAGCCGCGGACAGGGAGTAAACTATGGCTACACCTTC. Translated: CASSRGQGVNYGYTF. The whole variable domain, filled in from reference TRBV7-9 and TRBJ1-2, reads DTGVSQNPRHKITKRGQNVTFRCDPISEHNRLYWYRQTLGQGPEFLTYFQNEAQLEKSRLLSDRFSAERPKGSFSTLEIQRTEQGDSAMYLCASSRGQGVNYGYTFGSGTRLTVV.

The chain carries TRBV7-2 and TRBJ1-4; maybe TRBD1 (6 bases). The CDR3 runs to 14 residues. Trimming removed 5 bases at V and 3 bases at J, with 10 bases between. Germline CDR1 SGHTA, CDR2 FQGNSA. In DNA form, the CDR3 reads TGTGCCAGCAGCCCACGGACAGCTAATGAAAAACTGTTTTTT. Its translation: CASSPRTANEKLFF.

The CDR3 loop reads CASSLDSTDTQYF. The CDR3 region has the DNA TGTGCCAGCAGTTTAGACAGCACAGATACGCAGTATTTT. The genes are TRBV27 and TRBJ2-3; no definite D call. The germline CDR1 and CDR2 sequences are MNHEY and SMNVEV (reference sequence). The V end was cut by 2 bases, the J end by 0 bases, with 3 bases between. This CDR3 is built from 13 residues.

The chain has TRBV29-1 and TRBJ1-2, with no clear D. The CDR3 runs to 11 residues. The germline V and J ends were trimmed by 1 base and 8 bases, with 8 bases remaining between them. Germline V lookup: CDR1 SQVTM, CDR2 ANQGSEA. CDR3 sequence (DNA): TGCAGCGTTGAAGGTAACGGGGGCTACACCTTC. Its translation: CSVEGNGGYTF.

This rearrangement joins TRBV6-5 to TRBJ1-6; the match to TRBD1 covers 7 bases. Germline-derived CDR1 and CDR2 are MNHEY and SVGAGI. This CDR3 contains 16 residues. With 0 bases clipped from V and 8 bases from J, the junction kept 7 bases outside the gene matches. CDR3 in amino acids: CASSYSDSTGDSPLHF. The CDR3 DNA follows: TGTGCCAGCAGTTACTCAGACTCCACAGGGGATTCACCCCTCCACTTT.

The V gene is TRBV5-1, the J gene TRBJ1-2; possibly TRBD1 for D (5 bases). This CDR3 has 13 residues. The V gene lost 5 bases and the J gene lost 8 bases, with 16 bases spanning the gap. Germline CDR1 SGHRS, CDR2 YFSETQ. CDR3 bases: TGCGCCAGCAGTTATTCGGGGGATGAGGGCTACACCTTC. This encodes CASSYSGDEGYTF.

The genes are TRBV7-2 and TRBJ2-1, with unresolved D. In germline, CDR1 is SGHTA, CDR2 FQGNSA. The CDR3 extends over 13 amino acids. The ends were cut back, 5 bases at V and 4 bases at J, with 9 bases in the middle. This CDR3 reads CASSPATYNEQFF. The CDR3 DNA reads TGTGCCAGCAGCCCCGCCACGTACAATGAGCAGTTCTTC.

The genes are TRBV5-1 and TRBJ1-1, with D possibly matching TRBD1 (6 bases). Germline loops: CDR1 SGHRS, CDR2 YFSETQ. V was cut by 1 base and J by 2 bases, with 21 bases left in between. The CDR3 consists of 18 residues. The CDR3 nucleotides read TGCGCCAGCAGCTTGACCCTTCTCGAGTACAGGGATAACACTGAAGCTTTCTTT. Protein sequence: CASSLTLLEYRDNTEAFF.

The V and J genes are TRBV28 and TRBJ2-5; a weak D match, TRBD1 (5 bases). Germline assignment: CDR1 MDHEN and CDR2 SYDVKM. The ends were cut back, 1 base at V and 1 base at J, with 13 bases in the middle. CDR3 size: 16 residues. The CDR3 DNA sequence: TGTGCCAGCAGTTTATTGTCTGGGGCCACCCAAGAGACCCAGTACTTC. Translating gives CASSLLSGATQETQYF. The variable domain in full, completed from reference TRBV28 and TRBJ2-5, reads DVKVTQSSRYLVKRTGEKVFLECVQDMDHENMFWYRQDPGLGLRLIYFSYDVKMKEKGDIPEGYSVSREKKERFSLILESASTNQTSMYLCASSLLSGATQETQYFGPGTRLLVL.

V gene TRBV5-4 combines with J gene TRBJ2-2; TRBD1 aligns across 9 bases. With 3 bases clipped from V and 7 bases from J, the junction kept 7 bases outside the gene matches. The CDR3 is 15 residues long. Per germline, CDR1 SGHNT and CDR2 YYREEE (reference sequence). The CDR3, as DNA: TGTGCCAGCAGCTCCAAAAACAGGGGGCGCGGGGAGCTGTTTTTT. It specifies CASSSKNRGRGELFF.

CDR3 DNA sequence: TGTGCCAGCAGTCTACAGGGGAGGGATGGCTACACCTTC. This codes for CASSLQGRDGYTF. V is TRBV6-5 and J is TRBJ1-2; 7 bases fit TRBD1. The length of the CDR3 is 13 residues. Per the germline V gene, CDR1 is MNHEY and CDR2 is SVGAGI. V was clipped by 5 bases and J by 6 bases; unmatched bases: 6.

This clone was seen only a few times. The rearrangement uses TRBV6-5 and TRBJ1-2, with 10 bases lining up with TRBD1. Germline lookup yields CDR1 MNHEY and CDR2 SVGAGI. The CDR3 loop spans 15 amino acids. V gave up 2 bases and J gave up 3 bases; unmatched junction bases: 3. The CDR3 loop is CASSYGTGVYYGYTF. The CDR3 bases are TGTGCCAGCAGTTACGGGACAGGGGTGTACTATGGCTACACCTTC.

The chain links TRBV2 to TRBJ1-4; the D is unclear. CDR1 and CDR2 from the germline V gene are SNHLY and FYNNEI. The CDR3 is made up of 14 amino acids. Between the trimmed V and J ends, which lost 8 bases and 7 bases, there was a span of 17 bases. Here the CDR3 reads CASSKGPSGEKLFF. CDR3 nucleotide sequence: TGTGCCAGCTCTAAAGGGCCGTCAGGTGAAAAACTGTTTTTT.

The rearrangement joins TRBV13 to TRBJ1-2; the D is unclear. This CDR3 is built from 13 residues. Germline loops: CDR1 PRHDT, CDR2 FYEKMQ (reference sequence). The ends were cut back, 6 bases at V and 2 bases at J, with 10 bases in the middle. The CDR3: CASRPQENYGYTF. For the CDR3, the DNA is TGTGCCAGCAGGCCCCAGGAAAACTATGGCTACACCTTC.

The V call is TRBV5-4, the J call TRBJ1-3; D gene ambiguous. Germline CDR1 is SGHNT and CDR2 is YYREEE (reference sequence). The germline V and J ends were trimmed by 1 base and 0 bases, with 8 bases remaining between them. The CDR3 has 15 amino acids. As DNA, the CDR3 is TGTGCCAGCAGCTTGAGGTCAACCTCTGGAAACACCATATATTTT. Its protein product is CASSLRSTSGNTIYF. The whole variable domain, filled in from reference TRBV5-4 and TRBJ1-3, reads ETGVTQSPTHLIKTRGQQVTLRCSSQSGHNTVSWYQQALGQGPQFIFQYYREEENGRGNFPPRFSGLQFPNYSSELNVNALELDDSALYLCASSLRSTSGNTIYFGEGSWLTVV.

This clone was observed a few times. The chain joins TRBV6-2 or TRBV6-3 to TRBJ2-1, with 8 bases lining up with TRBD1. V shed 3 bases, J shed 2 bases, and the junction held 3 bases outside the gene matches. This CDR3 comprises 15 residues. Per germline, CDR1 MNHEY and CDR2 SVGEGT. CDR3 protein: CASSYSGGAYNEQFF. DNA of the CDR3: TGTGCCAGCAGTTATTCAGGGGGCGCCTACAATGAGCAGTTCTTC.

This sequence joins TRBV12-3 or TRBV12-4 and TRBJ2-1; no clear D gene. The CDR3 loop spans 12 amino acids. Between the trimmed V and J ends, which lost 3 bases and 7 bases, there was a span of 7 bases. The CDR3 DNA is TGTGCCAGCAGTTTCTACGTTAATGAGCAGTTCTTC. Its protein product is CASSFYVNEQFF.

The chain has TRBV19 and TRBJ2-3; 8 bases line up with TRBD1. After removal of 7 bases from V and 5 bases from J, the junction contained 8 bases not matched to a gene. Germline loops: CDR1 LNHDA, CDR2 SQIVND (reference sequence). The CDR3 is 14 amino acids. The CDR3: CASTKQGAEDTQYF. The CDR3 DNA reads TGTGCCAGTACCAAGCAGGGGGCGGAAGATACGCAGTATTTT.

This chain connects TRBV6-6 to TRBJ1-5; 8 bases are shared with TRBD1. Germline V gene sequence: CDR1 MNHNY, CDR2 SVGAGI (reference sequence). Germline trimming cut 6 bases from V and 3 bases from J; bases unmatched to any gene: 7. The CDR3 covers 15 residues. The CDR3 DNA reads as TGTGCCAGCAGGTTACAGGGGGAAAACAATCAGCCCCAGCATTTT. This sequence encodes CASRLQGENNQPQHF.

The rearrangement links TRBV7-3 to TRBJ1-6, with no clear D. The CDR3 sequence is 12 residues long. The ends were cut back, 1 base at V and 5 bases at J, with 0 bases in the middle. Germline CDR1 reads SGHTA; CDR2 reads FQGTGA. The DNA of the CDR3 is TGTGCCAGCAGCTTAAATAATTCACCCCTCCACTTT. Residues: CASSLNNSPLHF.